The text below deals with one T cell receptor (beta chain). Libraries were prepared by immunoSEQ multiplex PCR; TCRdb keeps only in-frame clonotypes and omits some of them. The sample shows 32,000 or so clones, about nine tenths of them seen only once. The data originate from a study of T cell changes during pregnancy in multiple sclerosis. Germline trimming cut 3 bases from V and 3 bases from J; bases unmatched to any gene: 6. CDR1 is SGHRS, CDR2 YFSETQ, per germline. CDR3 length: 14 amino acids. The V and J genes are TRBV5-1 and TRBJ2-7; 7 nucleotides line up with TRBD1. The clonotype comes from a female donor with multiple sclerosis, enrolled in a pregnancy study. This specimen consisted of CD8+ T cells from peripheral blood mononuclear cells, obtained in the first trimester of pregnancy. The CDR3 DNA reads TGCGCCAGCAGCTGGTACGGGACAGTCTACGAGCAGTACTTC. Its translation is CASSWYGTVYEQYF.